The next 8 T cell receptor beta chains were all read from a single sample in a study of regulatory T cells in long-lasting Graves disease. The sample's time point: newly diagnosed GD, antithyroid drugs for less than 3 months. The authors made the TCR library using RNA they extracted from PBMCs. The TCR beta library used iRepertoire HTBI primers with Arm-PCR amplification of CDR3. Via MiXCR, TCRdb re-called the multiplex PCR reads, giving one row per CDR3 protein. This sample has more than 300,000 distinct CDR3 sequences; about 16% occur once, and the top ten carry 22%. Sequencing was performed on peripheral blood mononuclear cells (PBMCs), taken at new diagnosis, from a patient treated with antithyroid drugs. These receptors came from a female donor with Graves disease.

This clonotype was recorded many times. The chain couples TRBV28 to TRBJ1-1; tentative D call: TRBD1 (6 bases). V shed 2 bases and J shed 0 bases, with 16 bases lying between them. The CDR3 totals 17 residues. Germline V gives CDR1 MDHEN, CDR2 SYDVKM. As DNA, the CDR3 is TGTGCCAGCAGTTTAGGAACAGGGACTACGATGAACACTGAAGCTTTCTTT. Translated, it gives CASSLGTGTTMNTEAFF.

This clonotype was observed at least ten times. The J gene is TRBJ1-2, the V gene TRBV24-1, with a possible D match to TRBD1 (5 bases). The germline V gene encodes CDR1 KGHDR and CDR2 SFDVKD. The CDR3 contains 12 residues. V was shortened by 10 bases and J by 4 bases, with 12 bases between the two germline ends. Written as DNA, the CDR3 is TGTGCCACTCAGGGTGGTGGCTATGGCTACACCTTC. This sequence encodes CATQGGGYGYTF.

A few counts support this clonotype. The rearrangement links TRBV19 to TRBJ2-2; a weak D match, TRBD2 (5 bases). The CDR3 runs to 15 residues. The V gene lost 5 bases and the J gene lost 5 bases, with 15 bases spanning the gap. Germline values: CDR1 LNHDA, CDR2 SQIVND (reference sequence). CDR3 amino acids: CASSPTLALTGELFF. In DNA, the CDR3 is TGTGCCAGTAGTCCCACCCTAGCCTTAACCGGGGAGCTGTTTTTT.

This clonotype was detected ten times or more. This chain connects TRBV5-6 to TRBJ2-7, with D maybe TRBD1 (5 bases). V lost 5 bases and J lost 4, with 16 bases in between. Germline-derived CDR1 and CDR2 are SGHDT and YYEEEE. The CDR3 spans 14 residues. The CDR3 region has the DNA TGTGCCAGCAGGCCGCAGGGATCCCCTTACGAGCAGTACTTC. Its protein is CASRPQGSPYEQYF.

This clonotype was recorded many times. The V gene is TRBV7-2, the J gene TRBJ2-5, with D perhaps matching TRBD2 (7 bases). CDR1 and CDR2 (germline): SGHTA, FQGNSA. Deletions cut 1 base from V and 5 bases from J, with 17 bases between. This CDR3 is built from 16 residues. The CDR3 region is CASSLVFSGGQETQYF. CDR3 coding DNA: TGTGCCAGCAGCTTAGTTTTTTCGGGGGGCCAGGAGACCCAGTACTTC.

This clonotype was counted ten times or more. V is TRBV27 and J is TRBJ2-1; 8 bases are shared with TRBD1. The V segment lost 7 bases and the J segment 14 bases; nucleotides outside the gene matches: 7. This CDR3 is built from 11 residues. Germline values: CDR1 MNHEY, CDR2 SMNVEV (reference sequence). As DNA, the CDR3 is TGTGCCAGCAACGGCAGGGGGCTTGAGTTCTTC. It specifies CASNGRGLEFF.

This clonotype was counted ten times or more. The V call is TRBV3-1, the J call TRBJ2-5, with TRBD2 identical over 13 bases. The CDR3 extends over 16 amino acids. Losses at the gene ends were 4 bases for V and 1 base for J; bases not matched to a gene: 3. Per the germline V gene, CDR1 is LGHDT and CDR2 is YNNKEL (reference sequence). In nucleotides, the CDR3 is TGTGCCAGCAGCCCCGGGACTAGCGGGGCCCAAGAGACCCAGTACTTC. As protein: CASSPGTSGAQETQYF.

This clonotype occurred a few times. The rearrangement joins TRBV9 to TRBJ1-1, with 11 bases fitting TRBD1. The CDR3 totals 17 residues. Looked up from germline, CDR1 is SGDLS and CDR2 is YYNGEE. Trimming cost V 3 bases and J 1 base; bases outside gene matches: 8. The CDR3: CASSAHRDRGANTEAFF. The CDR3, as DNA: TGTGCCAGCAGCGCCCACCGGGACAGGGGGGCGAACACTGAAGCTTTCTTT. Filled out from reference TRBV9 and TRBJ1-1, the complete variable domain reads DSGVTQTPKHLITATGQRVTLRCSPRSGDLSVYWYQQSLDQGLQFLIQYYNGEERAKGNILERFSAQQFPDLHSELNLSSLELGDSALYFCASSAHRDRGANTEAFFGQGTRLTVV.